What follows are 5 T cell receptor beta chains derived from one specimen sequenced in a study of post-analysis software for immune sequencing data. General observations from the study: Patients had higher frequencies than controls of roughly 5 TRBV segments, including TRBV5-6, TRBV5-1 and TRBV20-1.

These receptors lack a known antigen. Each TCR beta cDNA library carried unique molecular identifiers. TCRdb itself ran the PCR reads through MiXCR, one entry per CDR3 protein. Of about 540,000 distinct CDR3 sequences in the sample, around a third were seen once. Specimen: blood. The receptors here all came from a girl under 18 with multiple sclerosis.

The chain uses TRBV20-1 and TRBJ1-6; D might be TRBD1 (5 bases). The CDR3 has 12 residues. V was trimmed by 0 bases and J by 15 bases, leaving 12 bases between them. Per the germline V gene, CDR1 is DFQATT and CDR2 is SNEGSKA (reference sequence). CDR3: CSARESGGLLHF. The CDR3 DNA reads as TGCAGTGCTAGAGAAAGTGGGGGACTCCTCCACTTT.

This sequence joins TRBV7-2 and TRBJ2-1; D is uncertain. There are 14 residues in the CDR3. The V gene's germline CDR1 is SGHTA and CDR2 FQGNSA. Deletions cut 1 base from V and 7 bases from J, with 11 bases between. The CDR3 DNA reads TGTGCCAGCAGCTTAGGTCCGGCAGGTAATGAGCAGTTCTTC. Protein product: CASSLGPAGNEQFF.

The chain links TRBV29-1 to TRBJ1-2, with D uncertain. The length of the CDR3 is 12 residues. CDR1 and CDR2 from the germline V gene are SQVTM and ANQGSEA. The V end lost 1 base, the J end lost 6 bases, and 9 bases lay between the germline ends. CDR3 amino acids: CSVEVVTDGYTF. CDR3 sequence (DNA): TGCAGCGTTGAAGTTGTGACGGATGGCTACACCTTC.

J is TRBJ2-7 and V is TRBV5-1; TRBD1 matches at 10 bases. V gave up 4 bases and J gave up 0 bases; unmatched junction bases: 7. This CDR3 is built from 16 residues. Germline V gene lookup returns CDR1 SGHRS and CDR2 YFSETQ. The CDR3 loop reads CASSPQGQGISYEQYF. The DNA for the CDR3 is TGCGCCAGCAGCCCGCAGGGACAGGGGATCTCCTACGAGCAGTACTTC.

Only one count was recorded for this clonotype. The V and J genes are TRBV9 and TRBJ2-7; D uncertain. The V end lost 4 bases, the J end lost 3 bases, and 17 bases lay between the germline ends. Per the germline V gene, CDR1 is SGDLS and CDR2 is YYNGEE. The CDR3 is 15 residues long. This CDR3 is CASSKGRDPYYEQYF. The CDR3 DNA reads TGTGCCAGCAGCAAAGGACGCGATCCTTACTACGAGCAGTACTTC.